This TCR beta chain was found in a study of shared clonotypes between healthy human individuals. A remark on this clone: Antigen specificity is unknown. The same CDR3 is also encoded by other DNA sequences in this sample.

Clones were sequenced by immunoSEQ multiplex PCR, and TCRdb holds only the in-frame ones, with some missing. The sample consists of millions of clones, 85% to 95% of them appearing once. Findings and caveats of the study: Non-shared clonotypes had lower generation probabilities than clonotypes shared by all four sorted-subset donors. Though the depth was large, rarefaction showed that sorted-subset sequencing was incomplete. Sequencing depth was a factor that was expected to affect clonotype sharing among donors.

V lost 5 bases to trimming and J lost 4 bases; unmatched junction nucleotides: 7. Germline CDR1 SEHNR, CDR2 FQNEAQ (reference sequence). This CDR3 region has 14 residues. Terminally differentiated effector memory CD45RA+ cells were left out of the naive CD8 fraction, which was CD45RO-negative and positively selected for CCR7. Only Caucasian adults living in Nashville, Tennessee served as donors. V gene TRBV7-9 combines with J gene TRBJ2-5, with TRBD1 matching 7 bases. Sequenced: naive CD8+ T cells from PBMCs. The sequence was obtained from a man younger than 35 in good health. Some clones in this sample may be carry-over from other donors' samples. CDR3 bases: TGTGCCAGCAGCCCCCGACAGGGAGCAGAGACCCAGTACTTC. It is translated as CASSPRQGAETQYF.